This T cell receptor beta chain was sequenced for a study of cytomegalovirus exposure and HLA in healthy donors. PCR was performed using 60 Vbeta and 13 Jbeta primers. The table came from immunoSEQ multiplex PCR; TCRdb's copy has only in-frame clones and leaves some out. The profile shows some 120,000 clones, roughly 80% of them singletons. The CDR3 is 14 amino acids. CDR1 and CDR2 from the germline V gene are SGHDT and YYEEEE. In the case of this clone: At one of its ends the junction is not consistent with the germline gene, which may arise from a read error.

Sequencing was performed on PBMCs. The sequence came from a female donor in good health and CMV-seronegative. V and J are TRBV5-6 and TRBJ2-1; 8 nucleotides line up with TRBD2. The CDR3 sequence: CASSPGGALNGQFF. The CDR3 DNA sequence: TGTGCCAGCAGCCCCGGGGGGGCCCTCAATGGGCAGTTCTTC.